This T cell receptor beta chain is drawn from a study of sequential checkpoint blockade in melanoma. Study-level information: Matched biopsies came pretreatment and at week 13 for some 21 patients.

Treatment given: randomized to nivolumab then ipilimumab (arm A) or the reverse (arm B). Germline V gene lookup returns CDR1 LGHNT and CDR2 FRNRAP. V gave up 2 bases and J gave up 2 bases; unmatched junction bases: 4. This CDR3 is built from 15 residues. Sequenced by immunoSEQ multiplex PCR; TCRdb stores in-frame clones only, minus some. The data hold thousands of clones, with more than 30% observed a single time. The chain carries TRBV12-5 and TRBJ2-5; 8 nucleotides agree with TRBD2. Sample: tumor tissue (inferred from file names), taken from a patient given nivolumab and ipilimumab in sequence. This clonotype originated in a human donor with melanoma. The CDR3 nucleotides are TGTGCTAGTGGTTTGAGGGGACTAGGACAAGAGACCCAGTACTTC. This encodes CASGLRGLGQETQYF.